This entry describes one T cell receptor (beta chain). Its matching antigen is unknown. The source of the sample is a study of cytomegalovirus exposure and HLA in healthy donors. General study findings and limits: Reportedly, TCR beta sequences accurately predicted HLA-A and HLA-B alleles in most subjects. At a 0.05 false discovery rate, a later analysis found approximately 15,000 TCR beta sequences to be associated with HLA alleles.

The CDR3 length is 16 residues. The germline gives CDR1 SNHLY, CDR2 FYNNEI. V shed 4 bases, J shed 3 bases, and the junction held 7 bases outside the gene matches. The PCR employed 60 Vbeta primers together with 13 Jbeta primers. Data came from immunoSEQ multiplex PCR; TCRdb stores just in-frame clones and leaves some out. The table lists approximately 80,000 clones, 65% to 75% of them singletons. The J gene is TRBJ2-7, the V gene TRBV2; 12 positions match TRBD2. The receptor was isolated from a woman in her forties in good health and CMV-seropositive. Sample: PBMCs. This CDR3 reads CASSGRETSGGYEQYF. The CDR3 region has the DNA TGTGCCAGCAGTGGGCGAGAGACTAGCGGGGGCTACGAGCAGTACTTC.